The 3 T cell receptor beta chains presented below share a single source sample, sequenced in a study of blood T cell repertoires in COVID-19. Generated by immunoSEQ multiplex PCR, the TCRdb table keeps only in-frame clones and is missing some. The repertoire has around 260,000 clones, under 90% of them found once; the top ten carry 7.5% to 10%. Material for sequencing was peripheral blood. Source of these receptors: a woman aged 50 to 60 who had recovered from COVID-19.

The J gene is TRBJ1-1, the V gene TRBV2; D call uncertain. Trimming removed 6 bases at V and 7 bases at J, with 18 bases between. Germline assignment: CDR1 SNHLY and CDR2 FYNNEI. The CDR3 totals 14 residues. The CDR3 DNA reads TGTGCCAGCAGCGCGACCGGGAGAGGAGTTGAAGCTTTCTTT. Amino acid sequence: CASSATGRGVEAFF.

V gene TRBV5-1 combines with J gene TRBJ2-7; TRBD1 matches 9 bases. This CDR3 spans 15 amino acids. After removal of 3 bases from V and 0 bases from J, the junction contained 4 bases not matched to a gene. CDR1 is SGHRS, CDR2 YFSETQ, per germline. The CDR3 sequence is CASSSGQGSSYEQYF. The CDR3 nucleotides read TGCGCCAGCAGCTCCGGACAGGGGAGCTCCTACGAGCAGTACTTC.

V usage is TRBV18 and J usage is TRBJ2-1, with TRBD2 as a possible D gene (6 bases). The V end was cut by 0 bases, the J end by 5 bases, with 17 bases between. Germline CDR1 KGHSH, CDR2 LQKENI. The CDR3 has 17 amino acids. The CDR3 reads CASSPPNAGGNHNEQFF. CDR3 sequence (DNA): TGTGCCAGCTCACCACCGAATGCAGGAGGGAATCACAATGAGCAGTTCTTC.